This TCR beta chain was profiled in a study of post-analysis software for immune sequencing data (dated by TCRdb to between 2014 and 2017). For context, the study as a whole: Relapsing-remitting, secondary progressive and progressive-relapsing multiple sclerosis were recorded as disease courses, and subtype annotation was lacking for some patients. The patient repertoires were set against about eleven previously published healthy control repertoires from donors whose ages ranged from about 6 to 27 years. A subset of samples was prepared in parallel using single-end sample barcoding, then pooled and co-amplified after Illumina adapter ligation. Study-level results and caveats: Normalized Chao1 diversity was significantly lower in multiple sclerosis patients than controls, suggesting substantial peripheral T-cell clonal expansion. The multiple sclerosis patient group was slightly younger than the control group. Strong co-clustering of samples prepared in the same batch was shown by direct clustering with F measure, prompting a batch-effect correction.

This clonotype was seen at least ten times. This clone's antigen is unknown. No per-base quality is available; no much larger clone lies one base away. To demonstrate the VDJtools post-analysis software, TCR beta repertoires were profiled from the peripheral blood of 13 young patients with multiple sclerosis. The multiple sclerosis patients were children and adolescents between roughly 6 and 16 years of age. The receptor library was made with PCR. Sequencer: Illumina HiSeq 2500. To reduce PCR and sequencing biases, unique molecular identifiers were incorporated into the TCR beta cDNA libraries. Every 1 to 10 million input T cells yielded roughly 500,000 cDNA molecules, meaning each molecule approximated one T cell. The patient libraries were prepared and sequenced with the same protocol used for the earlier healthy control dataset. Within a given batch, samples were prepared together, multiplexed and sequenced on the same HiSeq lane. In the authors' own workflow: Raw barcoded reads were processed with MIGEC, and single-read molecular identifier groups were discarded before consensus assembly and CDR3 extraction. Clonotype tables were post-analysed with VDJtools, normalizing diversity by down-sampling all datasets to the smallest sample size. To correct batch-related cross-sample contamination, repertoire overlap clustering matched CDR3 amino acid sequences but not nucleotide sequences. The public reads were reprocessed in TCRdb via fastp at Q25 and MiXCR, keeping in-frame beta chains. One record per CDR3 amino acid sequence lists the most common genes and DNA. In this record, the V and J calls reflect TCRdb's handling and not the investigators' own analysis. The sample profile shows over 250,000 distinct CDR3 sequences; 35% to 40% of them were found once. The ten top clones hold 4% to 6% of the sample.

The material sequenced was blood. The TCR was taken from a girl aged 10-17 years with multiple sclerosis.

The CDR3 corresponds to CASTGIEADIQYF. The nucleotides are TGTGCCAGCACCGGAATTGAGGCGGACATTCAGTACTTC. The chain is made from TRBV6-6 and TRBJ2-4, with the D gene too uncertain to name. The germline V gene (reference sequence) gives CDR1 as MNHNY and CDR2 as SVGAGI. Between the V and J ends, shortened by 7 bases and 8 bases respectively, the junction contains 15 bases. Reading from cysteine to phenylalanine, the CDR3 counts 13 amino acids. CDR3 DNA only is kept here, 39 bases in frame from base 1.